This T cell receptor beta chain was sequenced during a study of blood T cells in healthy people across ages (dated by TCRdb to the mid-2010s). A note on the overall study: In model experiments, template switching captured roughly one uniquely barcoded TCR beta cDNA molecule for every two T cells. To track age-related changes in TCR beta repertoire diversity, the study relied on deep sequencing normalized with unique cDNA molecular identifiers. Donors were grouped into four age groups: young (average about 15 years), middle-aged (roughly 37), aged (around 60) and long-lived (around 80). To avoid experimental bias, donors of different ages were distributed randomly across sequencing lanes. For two donors (one aged 18 to 30 and one aged 80 or older), the study analyzed two additional independent replicas of 1 million unique cDNA reads from the same blood draw. What the authors observed across the whole study: Observed TCR beta diversity per million T cells fell roughly linearly with age, and a significant reduction was already apparent by age about 38. Because donor CMV infection status was unknown, age-related changes in expanded clonotypes were potentially confounded. A strong correlation was found between observed TCR beta diversity and the percentage of naive T cells measured by flow cytometry. Since profiling was done on bulk unsorted PBMCs, naive and antigen-experienced compartments could not be conclusively compared. Estimates of total diversity from one million sequenced T cells were regarded as lower bounds and underestimates. Compared with the aged group, the long-lived group had more naive CD4+ T cells, fewer expanded clones and increased TCR diversity, a pattern suggesting age selection.

Library construction relied on 5' RACE. Sequencer: Illumina HiSeq 2500. The second PCR ran for about 7 to 11 cycles and used a J-beta primer mix along with a sample-barcoded 5' primer. Each TCR beta cDNA molecule received a unique molecular identifier from a template-switch 5' adaptor carrying 12 random nucleotides. Each sample yielded at least 2.5 million CDR3-containing paired-end reads. First-strand cDNA was synthesized from all RNA with the Mint cDNA synthesis kit, primed by a TRBC-specific oligonucleotide. Following uracil-DNA glycosylase treatment, a first 18-cycle PCR with universal primers M1SS and BC2_uni_R was performed on all cDNA. The authors' analysis ran thus. For normalization, 1 million high-quality reads, each with a distinct molecular identifier, were randomly selected from each sample. Instead of being binned into consensus sequences, reads that shared molecular identifiers were thrown out. CDR3 identification, clonotype clustering and error correction used MiTCR with a Q25 quality threshold and the strictest error-elimination algorithm. A nonparametric unseen species model with Euler transformation was used to estimate lower-bound total TCR beta diversity. TCRdb cleaned the public reads at Q25 with fastp, built clones with MiXCR and kept in-frame beta chains. CDR3 protein duplicates are merged, each entry listing the most common genes and DNA. The V and J calls follow TCRdb's processing rather than the paper's. The sample contains about 280,000 distinct CDR3 sequences, roughly 29% of them found a single time. The ten top clones hold roughly 30% of the sample.

Donors were 40 or so systemically healthy Caucasian individuals from Russia aged about 6 to 100 years. Around 10 milliliters of peripheral blood were collected from each donor into EDTA-treated Vacutainer tubes. Ficoll-Paque density-gradient centrifugation was used to isolate PBMCs, with at least 6.5 million obtained per sample. Trizol reagent was used to extract total RNA from PBMCs, with at least 6 micrograms per sample. Naive CD45RAhigh/CD27high T cell percentages were measured by flow cytometry on a PBMC aliquot from every donor. V ends up 5 bases short and J 6 bases short, with an unmatched junction base count of 13. CDR1 and CDR2 are drawn from the germline V gene: SGHTA, FQGNSA. Reading from cysteine to phenylalanine, the CDR3 counts 16 amino acids. Only the CDR3 DNA stays, 48 bases, in frame from base 1. Comment on this clonotype: The clone's antigen remains unknown. No quality values exist for individual bases; no much larger clone is one base distant.

The chain employs TRBV7-2 and TRBJ1-5; a stretch of 7 junction bases matches TRBD1. Sequencing used blood. The source of this sequence is a woman between 65 and 79 years old in good health. Here is the DNA: TGTGCCAGCAGCGTAGACCTTAGGGGGCGAGTTCAGCCCCAGCATTTT. It encodes CASSVDLRGRVQPQHF.